A single sample gave rise to the 19 T cell receptor beta chains below, sequenced in a study of cytomegalovirus exposure and HLA in healthy donors. Primers for the PCR totalled 60 Vbeta and 13 Jbeta. Sequenced by immunoSEQ multiplex PCR; TCRdb stores in-frame clones only, minus some. The sample includes approximately 100,000 clones, about 77% of them seen just once. The sequencing sample was made of PBMCs. These receptor sequences come from a woman in her 40s in good health and CMV-seronegative.

The rearrangement uses TRBV19 and TRBJ1-4, with D hard to call. There are 13 residues in the CDR3. V was cut by 5 bases and J by 7 bases, with 11 bases left in between. Germline values: CDR1 LNHDA, CDR2 SQIVND (reference sequence). CDR3 nucleotide sequence: TGTGCCAGTAGTCCCCACCCCGGTGAAAAACTGTTTTTT. This encodes CASSPHPGEKLFF. Filled out from reference TRBV19 and TRBJ1-4, the complete variable domain reads DGGITQSPKYLFRKEGQNVTLSCEQNLNHDAMYWYRQDPGQGLRLIYYSQIVNDFQKGDIAEGYSVSREKKESFPLTVTSAQKNPTAFYLCASSPHPGEKLFFGSGTQLSVL.

The V call is TRBV5-6, the J call TRBJ1-5; 7 bases fit TRBD1. There are 12 residues in the CDR3. Germline V CDR1 and CDR2: SGHDT, YYEEEE. J gave up 6 bases and V 3 bases, and 0 bases lay outside the gene matches. In DNA, the CDR3 is TGTGCCAGCAGCTACAGGGGTCAGCCCCAGCATTTT. Translating it yields CASSYRGQPQHF.

This clone was observed a single time. This chain uses TRBV19 with TRBJ1-5; D is unclear. CDR1 and CDR2 from the germline V gene are LNHDA and SQIVND (reference sequence). Trimming shortened V by 5 bases and J by 7 bases, and 9 bases separated the two germline ends. The CDR3 sequence is 12 residues long. In DNA form, the CDR3 reads TGTGCCAGTAGTCCTACCGGGCAGCCCCAGCATTTT. Protein: CASSPTGQPQHF.

This clone was seen a single time. The DNA for the CDR3 is TGTGCCAGTAGTATCCCACAGGGCAATCAGCCCCAGCATTTT. It is translated as CASSIPQGNQPQHF. V is TRBV19 and J is TRBJ1-5; D is perhaps TRBD1 (5 bases). Germline V gives CDR1 LNHDA, CDR2 SQIVND (reference sequence). CDR3 size: 14 residues. Trimming removed 3 bases at V and 2 bases at J, with 8 bases between.

The chain joins TRBV7-2 to TRBJ1-5; 7 nucleotides match TRBD1. V lost 5 bases, J lost 0 bases, and 4 bases stayed unmatched. CDR1 is SGHTA, CDR2 FQGNSA, per germline. The CDR3 covers 15 residues. CDR3 coding DNA: TGTGCCAGCAGCAGGGACAGATCTAGCAATCAGCCCCAGCATTTT. It specifies CASSRDRSSNQPQHF.

Comments on this clone: The junction departs from germline at one end; a sequencing error may be responsible. The rearrangement links TRBV5-1 to TRBJ1-4, with TRBD1 matching 8 bases. The length of the CDR3 is 15 residues. CDR1 and CDR2 (germline): SGHRS, YFSETQ. The CDR3 nucleotides are TGCGCCAGCAGCTCCCGGACAGGGAGCACCTCACCCCTATCTTTT. Residues: CASSSRTGSTSPLSF.

The V gene is TRBV15, the J gene TRBJ2-3, with unresolved D. This CDR3 has 16 amino acids. Per germline, CDR1 LNHNV and CDR2 YYDKDF (reference sequence). Deletions cut 3 bases from V and 1 base from J, with 14 bases between. This chain's CDR3 is CATSSGSGRRTDTQYF. As DNA, the CDR3 is TGTGCCACCAGCAGTGGTTCAGGCCGACGCACAGATACGCAGTATTTT.

With regard to this clone: Other DNA sequences in this sample translate to the same CDR3. V is TRBV6-5 and J is TRBJ1-2; D call uncertain. Trimming cost V 6 bases and J 8 bases, with 16 bases left between them. CDR3 length equals 13 residues. Germline V CDR1 and CDR2: MNHEY, SVGAGI. In DNA form, the CDR3 reads TGTGCCAGCAGCCGGACTGGTCGCGGGGGCTACACCTTC. Its translation: CASSRTGRGGYTF.

The rearrangement links TRBV30 to TRBJ2-7, with D maybe TRBD1 (5 bases). Germline loops: CDR1 GTSNPN, CDR2 SVGIG (reference sequence). Trimming removed 1 base from V and 3 bases from J, with 13 bases in between. The CDR3 spans 14 residues. The CDR3 protein is CAWSESQGRYEQYF. The CDR3 region has the DNA TGTGCCTGGAGTGAGTCGCAGGGTCGCTACGAGCAGTACTTC.

The V gene is TRBV9, the J gene TRBJ1-1; no firm D call. Trimming pared 5 bases from V and 2 bases from J, leaving 16 bases between. The CDR3 is 15 residues long. Germline V gives CDR1 SGDLS, CDR2 YYNGEE. The CDR3: CASSGSQRLNTEAFF. The DNA for the CDR3 is TGTGCCAGCAGTGGAAGCCAGCGCCTTAACACTGAAGCTTTCTTT.

The table lists this clone with a few counts. This rearrangement joins TRBV4-3 to TRBJ1-1; the D is unclear. The length of the CDR3 is 17 residues. The germline V and J ends were trimmed by 1 base and 0 bases, with 15 bases remaining between them. Germline assignment: CDR1 LGHNA and CDR2 YSLEER. CDR3 sequence (DNA): TGCGCCAGCAGCCAAGCAAAAGGGAGAGGGATGAACACTGAAGCTTTCTTT. Translating it yields CASSQAKGRGMNTEAFF.

The V call is TRBV18, the J call TRBJ1-1, with unresolved D. V lost 8 bases and J 4 bases, leaving 14 bases between the germline ends. In germline, CDR1 is KGHSH, CDR2 LQKENI. This CDR3 comprises 13 residues. The CDR3, as DNA: TGTGCCAGCACTCCGTTGGGGAGCACTGAAGCTTTCTTT. Its translation: CASTPLGSTEAFF.

The chain joins TRBV4-1 to TRBJ1-6, with 10 bases matching TRBD1. The CDR3 contains 16 residues. Trimming took 2 bases from V and 7 from J; bases not matched to a gene: 5. Germline V CDR1 and CDR2: MGHRA, YSYEKL. The CDR3 sequence is CASSQRQGAQNSPLHF. As DNA, the CDR3 is TGCGCCAGCAGCCAAAGACAGGGGGCGCAGAATTCACCCCTCCACTTT.

This clone was counted a few times. The rearrangement joins TRBV4-2 to TRBJ1-5, with 9 bases fitting TRBD1. The V segment lost 3 bases and the J segment 3 bases; nucleotides outside the gene matches: 3. The CDR3 sequence is 15 residues long. Germline-derived CDR1 and CDR2 are LGHNA and YNFKEQ. The CDR3 region is CASSQGQGLNQPQHF. The CDR3 DNA reads TGTGCCAGCAGCCAGGGACAGGGCCTCAATCAGCCCCAGCATTTT.

This rearrangement joins TRBV6-6 to TRBJ2-7, with 9 bases that match TRBD1. After removal of 6 bases from V and 3 bases from J, the junction contained 6 bases not matched to a gene. The germline gives CDR1 MNHNY, CDR2 SVGAGI (reference sequence). This CDR3 spans 14 amino acids. CDR3 bases: TGTGCCAGCAGGACGGGACAGGGAATCTACGAGCAGTACTTC. Protein sequence: CASRTGQGIYEQYF.

The rearrangement joins TRBV2 to TRBJ1-3; no firm D call. V was pared by 10 bases and J by 3 bases, with 10 bases between. The CDR3 runs 12 residues. Germline V gives CDR1 SNHLY, CDR2 FYNNEI. The CDR3 is CATGVYGNTIYF. The CDR3 coding sequence is TGTGCCACCGGGGTTTATGGAAACACCATATATTTT.

This clone was seen only once. The V call is TRBV4-1, the J call TRBJ2-7, with 8 nucleotides matching TRBD2. V lost 1 base, J lost 5 bases, and 10 bases stayed unmatched. The CDR3 loop spans 16 amino acids. Germline V lookup: CDR1 MGHRA, CDR2 YSYEKL. The CDR3 region has the DNA TGCGCCAGCAGCCAAGTGACTAGCGAGGTTGTCCACGAGCAGTACTTC. Translation: CASSQVTSEVVHEQYF.

V gene TRBV6-5 combines with J gene TRBJ1-5; TRBD1 matches 8 bases. The CDR3 is 13 residues long. Germline CDR1 reads MNHEY; CDR2 reads SVGAGI. Trimming removed 8 bases from V and 3 bases from J; junction bases left unmatched: 3. CDR3 in DNA: TGTGCCAGCCAGGGGGCCCTCAATCAGCCCCAGCATTTT. This codes for CASQGALNQPQHF.

V and J are TRBV7-9 and TRBJ2-2; the D gene is possibly TRBD2 (6 bases). V was shortened by 6 bases and J by 5 bases, with 16 bases between the two germline ends. Germline CDR1 reads SEHNR; CDR2 reads FQNEAQ (reference sequence). This CDR3 region has 15 residues. CDR3: CASSPGGVLTGELFF. CDR3 coding DNA: TGTGCCAGCAGTCCCGGGGGTGTCCTAACCGGGGAGCTGTTTTTT.